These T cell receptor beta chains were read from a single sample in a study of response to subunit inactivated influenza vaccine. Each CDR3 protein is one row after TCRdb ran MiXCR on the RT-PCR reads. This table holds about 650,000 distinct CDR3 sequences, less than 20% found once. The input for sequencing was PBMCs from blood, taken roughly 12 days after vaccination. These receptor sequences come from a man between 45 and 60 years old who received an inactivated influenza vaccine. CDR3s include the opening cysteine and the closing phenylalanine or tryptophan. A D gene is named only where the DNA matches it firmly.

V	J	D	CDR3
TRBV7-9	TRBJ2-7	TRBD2	CASSTSGRAGLDEQYF
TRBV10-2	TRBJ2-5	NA	CASSASQETQYF
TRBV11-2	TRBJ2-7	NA	CASTTAATYEQYF
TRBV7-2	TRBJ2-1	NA	CASSLDVTGNEQFF
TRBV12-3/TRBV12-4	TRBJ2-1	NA	CASNPTGRRNEQFF
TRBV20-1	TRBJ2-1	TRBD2	CSARDLSRLAGSYNEQFF
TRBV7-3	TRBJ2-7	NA	CASSLVAGPLYEQYF
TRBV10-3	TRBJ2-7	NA	CAIITDTSYEQYF
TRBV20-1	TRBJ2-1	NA	CSATHRARTPYNEQFF
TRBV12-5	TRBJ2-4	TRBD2	CASGLEIPGRQNIQYF
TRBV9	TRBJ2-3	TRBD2	CASSYRDYITDTQYF
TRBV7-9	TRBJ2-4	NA	CASSQGYIQYF
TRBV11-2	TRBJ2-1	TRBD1	CASSSQGASTNEQFF
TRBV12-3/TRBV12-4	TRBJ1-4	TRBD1	CASSFLGTATNEKLFF
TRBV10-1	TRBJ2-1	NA	CASSESGEGYNEQFF
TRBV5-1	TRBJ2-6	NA	CASEQSSGANVLTF
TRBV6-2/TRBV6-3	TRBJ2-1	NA	CASSAGLSVSNNEQFF
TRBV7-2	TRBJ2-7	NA	CASSTRAGNSEQYF
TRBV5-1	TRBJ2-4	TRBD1	CASSVLGQGMAKNIQYF
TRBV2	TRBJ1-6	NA	CASSGKRTLLQSPLHF
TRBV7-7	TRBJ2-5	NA	CASSLAQTNEETQYF
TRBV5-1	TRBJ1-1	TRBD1	CASSLGNRQGATEAFF